This T cell receptor (beta chain) stems from a study of T cells in Graves' hyperthyroidism and ophthalmopathy. Whole-study findings and limits: Ophthalmopathy and stable hyperthyroidism were told apart by a 13 V-J model. The model forecast ophthalmopathy, anticipating it by a median approximately 6.2 months before onset. Most clonotypes expanded in thyroid above 0.001 were likewise present in blood.

Uncontrolled infection, other autoimmune disease, pregnancy or lactation excluded patients. Trimming pared 0 bases from V and 2 bases from J, leaving 16 bases between. The CDR3 has 17 residues. CDR1 is LNHDA, CDR2 SQIVND, per germline (reference sequence). Note on this clonotype: Its antigen remains unidentified.

Amplified TCR beta CDR3 regions derived from RNA transcripts. The HTBI primer set was used in a first-round RT-PCR of the TCR CDR3. MiXCR, applied by TCRdb to the multiplex PCR reads, yields one record per CDR3 protein. The sample includes hundreds of thousands of distinct CDR3 sequences, about 45% of them seen just once. Sequencing was performed on peripheral blood or thyroid tissue (not recorded which). J is TRBJ1-2 and V is TRBV19, with D possibly TRBD1 on 5 matching bases. This TCR came from an adult man with Graves' disease, either hyperthyroidism or ophthalmopathy (not recorded which). The CDR3 loop reads CASSIDNRGPLNYGYTF. CDR3 coding DNA: TGTGCCAGTAGTATAGATAATAGGGGACCGCTGAACTATGGCTACACCTTC.